The 19 T cell receptor beta chains in this list originate from one sample, sequenced in a study of cytomegalovirus exposure and HLA in healthy donors. The PCR contained 60 Vbeta and 13 Jbeta primers. Repertoires were generated with immunoSEQ multiplex PCR, while TCRdb's copy carries only in-frame clones and drops some. The sample records approximately 150,000 clones, roughly 70% being singletons. Source material: PBMCs. The receptor set was obtained from a woman aged 40 to 50 in good health and CMV-seropositive.

The V gene is TRBV9, the J gene TRBJ2-5, with 12 positions matching TRBD2. The J call is doubtful: the DNA matches TRBJ2-7 better. Germline V lookup: CDR1 SGDLS, CDR2 YYNGEE. This CDR3 is built from 16 residues. The CDR3 DNA reads TGTGCCAGCAGCGTAGGGACTAGCGGGACCTCATACGAGCAGTACTTC. Its translation: CASSVGTSGTSYEQYF.

The CDR3 region is CASSFLLGGTNTEAFF. The CDR3 nucleotides are TGTGCCAGCAGCTTCCTACTGGGGGGGACGAACACTGAAGCTTTCTTT. V is TRBV19 and J is TRBJ1-1, with a possible D match to TRBD1 (5 bases). The CDR3 loop spans 16 amino acids. Germline CDR1 LNHDA, CDR2 SQIVND (reference sequence). V was clipped by 9 bases and J by 1 base, with 21 bases between them.

The V call is TRBV7-2, the J call TRBJ1-1; weak D call: TRBD1 (6 bases). V lost 1 base and J 6 bases, leaving 12 bases between the germline ends. The CDR3 loop spans 14 amino acids. Germline V lookup: CDR1 SGHTA, CDR2 FQGNSA. CDR3 nucleotides: TGTGCCAGCAGCTTAGATCGTCAGGGGCCTGAAGCTTTCTTT. Its translation is CASSLDRQGPEAFF.

A word on this clone: A junction boundary mismatches the germline segment, possibly from a read error. The chain is built from TRBV6-1 and TRBJ1-5; D unresolved. The CDR3 has 14 amino acids. Looked up from germline, CDR1 is MNHNS and CDR2 is SASEGT. CDR3 protein: CASSEGVSNQPQNF. The CDR3 DNA sequence: TGTGCCAGCAGTGAAGGGGTTAGCAATCAGCCCCAGAATTTT.

V usage is TRBV5-1 and J usage is TRBJ2-2; 14 positions agree with TRBD2. Looked up from germline, CDR1 is SGHRS and CDR2 is YFSETQ. The CDR3 contains 15 residues. Trimming cost V 4 bases and J 6 bases; bases outside gene matches: 2. The CDR3 nucleotides read TGCGCCAGCAGCCCGACTAGCGGGAGGGCCGGGGAGCTGTTTTTT. Translation gives CASSPTSGRAGELFF.

This clone was observed a handful of times. CDR3 DNA sequence: TGTGCCAGCAGTGGACAGGGGGCCCTCTCGGGTGCTGAAGCTTTCTTT. This translates into CASSGQGALSGAEAFF. This chain uses TRBV2 with TRBJ1-1, with 10 bases fitting TRBD1. The CDR3 runs 16 residues. Germline CDR1 reads SNHLY; CDR2 reads FYNNEI. The J segment lost 6 bases and the V segment lost 4 bases, leaving 11 bases of the junction unmatched.

V and J are TRBV13 and TRBJ2-1; no reliable D call. V lost 5 bases and J lost 5, with 4 bases in between. This CDR3 comprises 11 residues. In germline, CDR1 is PRHDT, CDR2 FYEKMQ (reference sequence). CDR3 residues: CASSPDNEQFF. The DNA of the CDR3 is TGTGCCAGCAGCCCAGACAATGAGCAGTTCTTC.

This chain joins TRBV11-2 and TRBJ2-6; tentative D call: TRBD2 (6 bases). Germline V gene data show CDR1 as SGHAT and CDR2 as FQNNGV. The CDR3 contains 16 residues. V was pared by 1 base and J by 2 bases, with 9 bases between. The CDR3 region is CASSLGWTTGANVLTF. The CDR3, as DNA: TGTGCCAGCAGCTTAGGATGGACTACTGGGGCCAACGTCCTGACTTTC.

The V and J genes are TRBV5-1 and TRBJ2-7; TRBD2 aligns across 8 bases. CDR1 and CDR2 from the germline V gene are SGHRS and YFSETQ. The V gene end was trimmed by 5 bases and the J gene end by 5 bases; junction bases not matched to a gene: 6. The CDR3 covers 13 residues. The CDR3 DNA is TGCGCCAGCAGTCGGGGGGGGAACGACGAGCAGTACTTC. This encodes CASSRGGNDEQYF.

The gene calls are TRBV28 and TRBJ1-3; tentatively, D is TRBD1 (6 bases). The CDR3 spans 16 residues. Trimming removed 4 bases at V and 0 bases at J, with 13 bases between. CDR1 is MDHEN and CDR2 is SYDVKM in the germline V gene. The CDR3 coding sequence is TGTGCCAGCAGTTCACCGACAGGCAGCTCTGGAAACACCATATATTTT. This encodes CASSSPTGSSGNTIYF. The full variable domain, rest sourced from reference TRBV28 and TRBJ1-3, is DVKVTQSSRYLVKRTGEKVFLECVQDMDHENMFWYRQDPGLGLRLIYFSYDVKMKEKGDIPEGYSVSREKKERFSLILESASTNQTSMYLCASSSPTGSSGNTIYFGEGSWLTVV.

This clone was seen a few times. V is TRBV6-5 and J is TRBJ1-2, with D possibly TRBD1 on 6 matching bases. V was cut by 6 bases and J by 2 bases, with 10 bases left in between. The CDR3 length is 13 residues. Germline CDR1 reads MNHEY; CDR2 reads SVGAGI. In DNA form, the CDR3 reads TGTGCCAGCAGGCTGGACAGAAACTATGGCTACACCTTC. Amino acid sequence: CASRLDRNYGYTF.

The chain uses TRBV20-1 and TRBJ2-3; D is unclear. V was cut by 5 bases and J by 5 bases, with 8 bases left in between. The CDR3 is 11 amino acids. Germline V CDR1 and CDR2: DFQATT, SNEGSKA (reference sequence). For the CDR3, the DNA is TGCAGTGCTGCTCCGGGAGATACGCAGTATTTT. Protein product: CSAAPGDTQYF.

This clone was observed once. The V and J genes are TRBV6-5 and TRBJ2-3; 8 bases are a match to TRBD2. The ends lost 5 bases at V and 9 bases at J; junction bases unmatched: 7. This CDR3 region has 13 residues. Germline CDR1 and CDR2: MNHEY and SVGAGI. The CDR3 is CASSTPPGGTQYF. The CDR3 DNA is TGTGCCAGCAGTACTCCACCGGGGGGGACGCAGTATTTT.

The chain has TRBV7-2 and TRBJ2-7, with no clear D. Germline V gene lookup returns CDR1 SGHTA and CDR2 FQGNSA. The CDR3 contains 16 residues. V was pared by 1 base and J by 5 bases, with 18 bases between. CDR3 coding DNA: TGTGCCAGCAGCTTAGTATCCGGGTTCCCGCTCGACGAGCAGTACTTC. Amino acids: CASSLVSGFPLDEQYF.

The chain combines TRBV7-6 with TRBJ1-5; D not certain. The CDR3 is made up of 15 amino acids. The germline V and J ends were trimmed by 0 bases and 6 bases, with 12 bases remaining between them. In germline, CDR1 is SGHVS, CDR2 FNYEAQ. DNA of the CDR3: TGTGCCAGCAGCTTAGCGGCAGGTAGCGGTCAGCCCCAGCATTTT. Its translation: CASSLAAGSGQPQHF. The variable domain in full, with the rest retrieved from reference TRBV7-6 and TRBJ1-5, is GAGVSQSPRYKVTKRGQDVALRCDPISGHVSLYWYRQALGQGPEFLTYFNYEAQQDKSGLPNDRFSAERPEGSISTLTIQRTEQRDSAMYRCASSLAAGSGQPQHFGDGTRLSIL.

The genes are TRBV19 and TRBJ1-5, with D hard to call. Trimming took 8 bases from V and 0 from J, leaving 14 bases between them. In germline, CDR1 is LNHDA, CDR2 SQIVND (reference sequence). The CDR3 contains 15 residues. The CDR3 protein is CASDPTGNSNQPQHF. The CDR3 DNA follows: TGTGCCAGTGATCCCACCGGTAATAGCAATCAGCCCCAGCATTTT. Full variable domain (remainder filled in from reference TRBV19 and TRBJ1-5): DGGITQSPKYLFRKEGQNVTLSCEQNLNHDAMYWYRQDPGQGLRLIYYSQIVNDFQKGDIAEGYSVSREKKESFPLTVTSAQKNPTAFYLCASDPTGNSNQPQHFGDGTRLSIL.

The CDR3 nucleotides read TGCGCCAGCAGCTTTAGGGGTGGAAACACCATATATTTT. It specifies CASSFRGGNTIYF. The chain joins TRBV5-1 to TRBJ1-3; D might be TRBD1 (5 bases). Germline V gene sequence: CDR1 SGHRS, CDR2 YFSETQ. This CDR3 spans 13 amino acids. Trimming took 2 bases from V and 3 from J, leaving 6 bases between them.

This chain connects TRBV6-4 to TRBJ2-1, with TRBD1 matching over 7 bases. This CDR3 spans 15 amino acids. The germline CDR1 and CDR2 sequences are MRHNA and SNTAGT. V was pared by 0 bases and J by 5 bases, with 4 bases of the junction left unmatched. The CDR3 DNA is TGTGCCAGCAGTGACTCAGGGACAGTAAACAATGAGCAGTTCTTC. Translation gives CASSDSGTVNNEQFF.

The chain has TRBV27 and TRBJ2-1; 11 nucleotides agree with TRBD1. The CDR3 is 15 amino acids. The germline gives CDR1 MNHEY, CDR2 SMNVEV (reference sequence). With V trimmed by 3 bases and J by 6 bases, 4 bases remained unmatched. The CDR3 DNA sequence: TGTGCCAGCAGTTTCCCGGGACAGGGGGTCAATGAGCAGTTCTTC. Encoded protein: CASSFPGQGVNEQFF.